This T cell receptor (beta chain) was found in a study of monozygotic twins with inflammatory bowel disease. Study-level points and caveats: There was no support for any single strong signal or clonotype associated with IBD.

Germline lookup yields CDR1 SGHAT and CDR2 FQDESV (reference sequence). The CDR3 sequence is 18 residues long. From the 5' RACE reads, TCRdb lists one entry per CDR3 protein and no DNA. The sample holds some 400,000 distinct CDR3 sequences. Turning to this clonotype: Its antigen remains unknown.

J is TRBJ2-3 and V is TRBV11-1; TCRdb outputs TRBD2, but without DNA this stays unchecked. The source is a human donor with ulcerative colitis or Crohn's disease, or a healthy co-twin of an affected twin (not recorded which). The specimen was blood. CDR3 sequence reads: CASSLRMSGGGGTDTQYF.